The 5 T cell receptor beta chains in this list originate from one sample, sequenced in a study of T-cell reconstitution after alpha-beta-depleted transplantation in children. This sample's TCRbeta library carried unique molecular identifier barcodes. TCRdb itself ran the PCR reads through MiXCR, one entry per CDR3 protein. This table has about 870,000 distinct CDR3 sequences, roughly 16% appearing once. Sequenced here: PBMCs, mostly from graft donor cells, sampled 360 days after TCRalphabeta/CD19-depleted stem cell transplant. The origin of the receptors is a male patient between 5 and 17 years old who had a stem cell transplant for acute lymphoblastic leukemia, so the T cells may come from the graft donor.

The J gene is TRBJ1-2, the V gene TRBV5-1; TRBD1 is a possible D gene (5 bases). The CDR3 runs to 12 residues. The V gene lost 4 bases and the J gene lost 5 bases, with 9 bases spanning the gap. Germline values: CDR1 SGHRS, CDR2 YFSETQ. The CDR3 loop is CASSGDLYGYTF. CDR3 in DNA: TGCGCCAGCAGCGGGGACTTGTATGGCTACACCTTC.

This clonotype was observed a handful of times. V and J are TRBV29-1 and TRBJ2-7; weak D call: TRBD2 (5 bases). Between the trimmed V and J ends, which lost 5 bases and 4 bases, there was a span of 15 bases. This CDR3 contains 13 residues. Per the germline V gene, CDR1 is SQVTM and CDR2 is ANQGSEA. CDR3 sequence (DNA): TGCAGCGTTAGAGGGAGCTCATTATACGAGCAGTACTTC. Protein sequence: CSVRGSSLYEQYF.

This chain links TRBV12-3 or TRBV12-4 with TRBJ1-4; no clear D gene. This CDR3 is built from 12 residues. With 6 bases removed from V and 5 bases from J, the gap between germline ends came to 7 bases. CDR3 sequence: CASSQANEKLFF. Here the CDR3 DNA reads TGTGCCAGCAGCCAGGCGAATGAAAAACTGTTTTTT.

A few counts support this clonotype. The CDR3 nucleotides are TGTGCCAGCAGGGGGGAAGTGCGTTCCTACAATGAGCAGTTCTTC. Encoded protein: CASRGEVRSYNEQFF. The chain joins TRBV2 to TRBJ2-1; D is possibly TRBD1 or TRBD2 (5 bases each). V lost 6 bases to trimming and J lost 1 base, with 13 bases between them. Per germline, CDR1 SNHLY and CDR2 FYNNEI. The CDR3 is 15 residues long.

Only a few counts were recorded for this clonotype. The rearrangement uses TRBV20-1 and TRBJ2-3; D gene uncertain. The germline V gene has CDR1 DFQATT and CDR2 SNEGSKA (reference sequence). V was trimmed by 3 bases and J by 2 bases, leaving 15 bases between them. CDR3 size: 15 residues. The CDR3 coding sequence is TGCAGTGCTAGGACTTACGGAGCGCTCACAGATACGCAGTATTTT. It is translated as CSARTYGALTDTQYF.